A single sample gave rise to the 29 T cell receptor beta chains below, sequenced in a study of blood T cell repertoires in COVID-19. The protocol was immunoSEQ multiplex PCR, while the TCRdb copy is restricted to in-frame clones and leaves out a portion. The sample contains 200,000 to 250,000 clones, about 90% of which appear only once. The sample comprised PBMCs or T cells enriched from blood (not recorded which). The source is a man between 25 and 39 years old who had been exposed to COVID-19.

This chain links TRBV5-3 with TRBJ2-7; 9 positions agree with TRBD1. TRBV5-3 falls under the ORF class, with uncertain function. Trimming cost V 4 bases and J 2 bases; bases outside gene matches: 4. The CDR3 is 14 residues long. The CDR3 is CARSTGTGTYEQYF. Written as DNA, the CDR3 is TGTGCCAGAAGCACCGGGACAGGGACCTACGAGCAGTACTTC.

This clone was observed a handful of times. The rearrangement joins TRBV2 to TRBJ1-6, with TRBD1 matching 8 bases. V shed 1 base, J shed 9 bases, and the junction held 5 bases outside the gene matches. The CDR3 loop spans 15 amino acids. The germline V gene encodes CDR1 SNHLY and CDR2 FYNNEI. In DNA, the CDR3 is TGTGCCAGCAGTGAAGGCTTCGACAGGGGTTCACCCCTCCACTTT. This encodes CASSEGFDRGSPLHF.

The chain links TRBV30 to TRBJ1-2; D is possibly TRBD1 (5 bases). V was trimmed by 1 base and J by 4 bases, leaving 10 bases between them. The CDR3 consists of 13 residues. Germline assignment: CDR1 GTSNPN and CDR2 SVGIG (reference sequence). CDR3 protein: CAWSADSSYGYTF. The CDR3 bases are TGTGCCTGGAGTGCTGACAGCAGCTATGGCTACACCTTC.

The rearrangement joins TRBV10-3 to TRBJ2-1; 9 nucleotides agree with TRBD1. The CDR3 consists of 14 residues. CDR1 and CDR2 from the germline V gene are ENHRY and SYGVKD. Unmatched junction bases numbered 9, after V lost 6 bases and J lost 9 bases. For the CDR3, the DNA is TGTGCCATCAGCACGGGACAGGGACTTGGTGAGCAGTTCTTC. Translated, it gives CAISTGQGLGEQFF.

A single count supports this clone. The CDR3 spells CASSHLLRGNQPQHF. CDR3 sequence (DNA): TGCGCCAGCAGCCACCTTCTTAGGGGGAATCAGCCCCAGCATTTT. The gene calls are TRBV4-1 and TRBJ1-5, with D perhaps TRBD1 (6 bases). Trimming removed 3 bases from V and 4 bases from J, with 13 bases in between. In germline, CDR1 is MGHRA, CDR2 YSYEKL. The CDR3 loop spans 15 amino acids.

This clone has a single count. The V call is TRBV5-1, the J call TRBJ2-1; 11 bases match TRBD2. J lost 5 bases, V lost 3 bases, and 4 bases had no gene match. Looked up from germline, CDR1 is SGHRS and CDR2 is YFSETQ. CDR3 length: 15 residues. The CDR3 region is CASSSLAGGNNEQFF. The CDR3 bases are TGCGCCAGCAGCTCTCTAGCGGGGGGTAACAATGAGCAGTTCTTC.

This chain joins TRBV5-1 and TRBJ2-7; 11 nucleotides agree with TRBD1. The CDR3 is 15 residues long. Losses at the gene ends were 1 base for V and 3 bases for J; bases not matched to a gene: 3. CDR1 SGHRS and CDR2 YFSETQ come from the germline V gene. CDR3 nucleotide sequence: TGCGCCAGCAGCTTGCCCGGGACAGGGGGCTACGAGCAGTACTTC. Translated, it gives CASSLPGTGGYEQYF. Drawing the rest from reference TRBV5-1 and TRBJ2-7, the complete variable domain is KAGVTQTPRYLIKTRGQQVTLSCSPISGHRSVSWYQQTPGQGLQFLFEYFSETQRNKGNFPGRFSGRQFSNSRSEMNVSTLELGDSALYLCASSLPGTGGYEQYFGPGTRLTVT.

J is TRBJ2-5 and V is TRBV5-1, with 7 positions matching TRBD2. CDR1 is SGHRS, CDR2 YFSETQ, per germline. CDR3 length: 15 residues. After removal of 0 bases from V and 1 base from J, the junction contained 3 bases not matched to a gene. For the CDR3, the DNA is TGCGCCAGCAGCTTGGTGGCTAGCGGCCAAGAGACCCAGTACTTC. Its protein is CASSLVASGQETQYF.

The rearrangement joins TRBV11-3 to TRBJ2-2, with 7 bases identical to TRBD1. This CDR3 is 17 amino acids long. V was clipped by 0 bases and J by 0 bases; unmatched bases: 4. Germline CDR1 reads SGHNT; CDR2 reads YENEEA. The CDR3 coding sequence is TGTGCCAGCAGCTTAGAATTTGGGACAGCGAACACCGGGGAGCTGTTTTTT. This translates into CASSLEFGTANTGELFF.

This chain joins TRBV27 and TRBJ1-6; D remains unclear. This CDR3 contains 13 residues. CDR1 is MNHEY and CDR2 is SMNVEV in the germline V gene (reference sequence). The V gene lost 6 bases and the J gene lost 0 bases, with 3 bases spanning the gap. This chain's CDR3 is CASRYSYNSPLHF. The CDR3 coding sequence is TGTGCCAGCAGATACTCCTATAATTCACCCCTCCACTTT.

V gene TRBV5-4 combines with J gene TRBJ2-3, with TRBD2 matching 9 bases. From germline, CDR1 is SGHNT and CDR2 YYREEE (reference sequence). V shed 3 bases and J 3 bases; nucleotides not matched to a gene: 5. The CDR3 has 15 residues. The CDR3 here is CASSSAGGVTDTQYF. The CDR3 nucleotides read TGTGCCAGCAGCTCAGCGGGGGGAGTGACAGATACGCAGTATTTT. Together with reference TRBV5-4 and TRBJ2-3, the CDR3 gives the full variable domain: ETGVTQSPTHLIKTRGQQVTLRCSSQSGHNTVSWYQQALGQGPQFIFQYYREEENGRGNFPPRFSGLQFPNYSSELNVNALELDDSALYLCASSSAGGVTDTQYFGPGTRLTVL.

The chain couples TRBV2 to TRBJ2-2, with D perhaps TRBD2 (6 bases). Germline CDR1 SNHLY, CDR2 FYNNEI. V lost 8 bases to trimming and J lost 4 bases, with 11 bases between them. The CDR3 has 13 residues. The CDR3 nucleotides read TGTGCCAGCCGATGGGAGGCCACCGGGGAGCTGTTTTTT. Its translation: CASRWEATGELFF. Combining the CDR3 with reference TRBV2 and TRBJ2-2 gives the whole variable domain EPEVTQTPSHQVTQMGQEVILRCVPISNHLYFYWYRQILGQKVEFLVSFYNNEISEKSEIFDDQFSVERPDGSNFTLKIRSTKLEDSAMYFCASRWEATGELFFGEGSRLTVL.

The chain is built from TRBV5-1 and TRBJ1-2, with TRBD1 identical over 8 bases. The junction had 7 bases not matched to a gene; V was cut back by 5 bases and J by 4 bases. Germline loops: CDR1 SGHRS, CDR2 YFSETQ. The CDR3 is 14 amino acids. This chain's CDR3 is CASSSDRGGYGYTF. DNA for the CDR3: TGCGCCAGCAGTTCCGACAGGGGCGGCTATGGCTACACCTTC.

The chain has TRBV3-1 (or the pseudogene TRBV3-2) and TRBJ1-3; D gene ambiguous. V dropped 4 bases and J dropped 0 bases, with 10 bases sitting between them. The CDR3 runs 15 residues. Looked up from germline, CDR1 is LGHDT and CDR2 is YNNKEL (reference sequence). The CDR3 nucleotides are TGTGCCAGCAGCCCTGGACTGATCTCTGGAAACACCATATATTTT. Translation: CASSPGLISGNTIYF.

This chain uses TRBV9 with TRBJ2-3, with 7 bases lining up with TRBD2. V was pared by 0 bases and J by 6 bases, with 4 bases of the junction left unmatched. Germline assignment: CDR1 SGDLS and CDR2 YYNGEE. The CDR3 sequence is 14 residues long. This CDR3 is CASSVGLAKDTQYF. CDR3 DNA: TGTGCCAGCAGCGTAGGACTAGCTAAGGATACGCAGTATTTT.

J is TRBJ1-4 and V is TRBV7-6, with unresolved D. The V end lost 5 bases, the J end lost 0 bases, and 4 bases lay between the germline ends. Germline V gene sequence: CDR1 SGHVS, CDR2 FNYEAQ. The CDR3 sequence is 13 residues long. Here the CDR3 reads CASSTATNEKLFF. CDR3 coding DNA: TGTGCCAGCAGCACAGCAACTAATGAAAAACTGTTTTTT.

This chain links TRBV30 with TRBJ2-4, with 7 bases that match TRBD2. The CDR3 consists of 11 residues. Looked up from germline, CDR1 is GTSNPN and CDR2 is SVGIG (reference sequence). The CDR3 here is CAVGGLNIQYF. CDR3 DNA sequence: TGTGCTGTCGGGGGGTTAAACATTCAGTACTTC.

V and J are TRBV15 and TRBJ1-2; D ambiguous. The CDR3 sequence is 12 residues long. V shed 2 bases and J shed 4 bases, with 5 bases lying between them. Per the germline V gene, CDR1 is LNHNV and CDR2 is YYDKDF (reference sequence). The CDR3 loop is CATSRPGYGYTF. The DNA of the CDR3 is TGTGCCACCAGCAGACCCGGCTATGGCTACACCTTC.

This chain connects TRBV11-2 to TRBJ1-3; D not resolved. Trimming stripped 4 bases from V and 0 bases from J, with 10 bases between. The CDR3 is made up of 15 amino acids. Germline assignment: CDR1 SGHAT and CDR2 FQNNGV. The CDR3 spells CASSSSGSSGNTIYF. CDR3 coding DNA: TGTGCCAGCAGCTCCTCGGGGAGCTCTGGAAACACCATATATTTT.

CDR3 in DNA: TGTGCCAGCAGCGAAAGTAGTGCTGAAGCTTTCTTT. Translation: CASSESSAEAFF. The rearrangement links TRBV7-6 to TRBJ1-1; D remains ambiguous. The germline gives CDR1 SGHVS, CDR2 FNYEAQ. V lost 5 bases, J lost 6 bases, and 10 bases lay in between. The CDR3 has 12 residues.

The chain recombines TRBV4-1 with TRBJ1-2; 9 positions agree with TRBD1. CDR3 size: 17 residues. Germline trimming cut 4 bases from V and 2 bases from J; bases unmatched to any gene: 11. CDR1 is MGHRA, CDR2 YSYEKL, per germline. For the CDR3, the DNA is TGCGCCAGCAGCCCCACCACCGGGACAGGGATAAACTATGGCTACACCTTC. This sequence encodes CASSPTTGTGINYGYTF.

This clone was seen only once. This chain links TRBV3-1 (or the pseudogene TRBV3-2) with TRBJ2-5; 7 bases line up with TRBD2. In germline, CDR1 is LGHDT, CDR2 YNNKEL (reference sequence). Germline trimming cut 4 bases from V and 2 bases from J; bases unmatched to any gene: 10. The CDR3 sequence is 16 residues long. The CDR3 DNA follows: TGTGCCAGCAGCCCTCAGAGCCGAGCGGGGCAAGAGACCCAGTACTTC. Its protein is CASSPQSRAGQETQYF.

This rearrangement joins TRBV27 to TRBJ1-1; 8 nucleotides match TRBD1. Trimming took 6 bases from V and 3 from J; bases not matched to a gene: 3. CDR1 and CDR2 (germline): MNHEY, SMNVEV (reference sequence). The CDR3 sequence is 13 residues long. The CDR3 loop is CASRQGVYTEAFF. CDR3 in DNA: TGTGCCAGCAGACAGGGGGTTTACACTGAAGCTTTCTTT.

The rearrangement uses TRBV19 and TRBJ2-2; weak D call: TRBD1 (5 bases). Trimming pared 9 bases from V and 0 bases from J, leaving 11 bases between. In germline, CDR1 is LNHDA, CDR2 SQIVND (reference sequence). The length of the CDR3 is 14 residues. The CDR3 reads CASGHAANTGELFF. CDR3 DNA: TGTGCCAGCGGACACGCCGCGAACACCGGGGAGCTGTTTTTT.

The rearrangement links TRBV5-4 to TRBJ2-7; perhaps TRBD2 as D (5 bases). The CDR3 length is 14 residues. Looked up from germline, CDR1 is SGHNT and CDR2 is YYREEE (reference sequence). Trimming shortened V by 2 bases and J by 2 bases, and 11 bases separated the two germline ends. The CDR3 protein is CASSFSEGPYEQYF. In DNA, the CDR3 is TGTGCCAGCAGCTTTAGCGAGGGTCCCTACGAGCAGTACTTC.

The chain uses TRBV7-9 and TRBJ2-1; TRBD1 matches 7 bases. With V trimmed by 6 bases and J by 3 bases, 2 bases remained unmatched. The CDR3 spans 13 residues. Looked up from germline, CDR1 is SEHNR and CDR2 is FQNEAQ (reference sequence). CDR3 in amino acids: CASRGTDYNEQFF. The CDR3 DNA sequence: TGTGCCAGCAGGGGGACAGACTACAATGAGCAGTTCTTC.

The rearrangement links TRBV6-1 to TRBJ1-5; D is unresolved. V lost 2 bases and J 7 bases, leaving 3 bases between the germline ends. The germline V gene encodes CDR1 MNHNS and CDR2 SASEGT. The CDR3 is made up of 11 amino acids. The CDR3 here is CASSELQPQHF. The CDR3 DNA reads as TGTGCCAGCAGTGAACTACAGCCCCAGCATTTT.

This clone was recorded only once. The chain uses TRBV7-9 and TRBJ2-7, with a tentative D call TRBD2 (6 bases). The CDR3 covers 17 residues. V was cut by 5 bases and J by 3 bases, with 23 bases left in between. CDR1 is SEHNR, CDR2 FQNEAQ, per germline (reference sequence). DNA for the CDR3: TGTGCCAGCAGCCCTCTTGGGAGGAGGGGAGGCGGCTACGAGCAGTACTTC. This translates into CASSPLGRRGGGYEQYF.

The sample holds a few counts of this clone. CDR3 sequence (DNA): TGCAGCGTCGCGACAGACTCTGGGGCCAACGTCCTGACTTTC. Translated, it gives CSVATDSGANVLTF. The chain carries TRBV29-1 and TRBJ2-6; D perhaps matches TRBD1 (5 bases). V shed 6 bases and J shed 0 bases, with 9 bases lying between them. The CDR3 is 14 amino acids. CDR1 and CDR2 (germline): SQVTM, ANQGSEA.